Listed below are T cell receptor beta chains from one sample, sequenced in a study of regulatory T cells in long-lasting Graves disease. MiXCR was run by TCRdb on the multiplex PCR reads, yielding one entry per CDR3 protein. The table records around 400,000 distinct CDR3 sequences, 15% to 19% of them present only once. The starting material was peripheral blood mononuclear cells (PBMCs), obtained at new diagnosis, from a patient treated with antithyroid drugs. Receptors were obtained from a female donor with Graves disease. Each CDR3 is given with its conserved first and last residue. Each record gives: D gene, V gene, J gene, clone size, CDR3 DNA, CDR3 protein. D genes are given only for firm matches. Only part of the rows carry a size: once, few, many, or a class if the clone is expanded.

TRBD1,TRBV7-3,TRBJ2-2,many,TGTGCCAGCAGTCGGACAGGCCCAAACACCGGGGAGCTGTTTTTT,CASSRTGPNTGELFF
TRBD2,TRBV12-3/TRBV12-4,TRBJ2-1,many,TGTGCCAGCTCGAGCAGCGGGAGGGAGTTCTTC,CASSSSGREFF
.,TRBV12-3/TRBV12-4,TRBJ1-2,many,TGTGCCAGCAGTGTTGGGAATGGCTACACCTTC,CASSVGNGYTF
.,TRBV7-9,TRBJ1-2,.,TGTGCCAGCAGCTTAGGTGACAGGCTGACCTATGGCTACACCTTC,CASSLGDRLTYGYTF
.,TRBV5-8,TRBJ2-7,.,TGTGCCAGCGGGGGGGGGCGGCAGTTCTACGAGCAGTACTTC,CASGGGRQFYEQYF
.,TRBV7-2,TRBJ2-7,few,TGTGCCAGCAGCCTTTGGGTTACGTACGAGCAGTACTTC,CASSLWVTYEQYF
.,TRBV12-3/TRBV12-4,TRBJ2-1,.,TGTGCCAGCAGTTTAGATACCTCAGGGAATGAGCAGTTCTTC,CASSLDTSGNEQFF
TRBD2,TRBV11-2,TRBJ2-1,many,TGTGCCAGCACCCAACTAGCGGGGGGGTACAATGAGCAGTTCTTC,CASTQLAGGYNEQFF
TRBD1,TRBV6-2/TRBV6-3,TRBJ2-2,many,TGTGCCAGCACCCGGGGACAGCCCACCGGGGAGCTGTTTTTT,CASTRGQPTGELFF
.,TRBV10-2,TRBJ2-2,.,TGCGCCAGCAGTGTATGGAAGGGGAACACCGGGGAGCTGTTTTTT,CASSVWKGNTGELFF
TRBD2,TRBV5-4,TRBJ2-2,many,TGTGCCAGCAGCTTGGCGAGCGGGGTAAACACCGGGGAGCTGTTTTTT,CASSLASGVNTGELFF
TRBD2,TRBV2,TRBJ2-3,many,TGTGCCAGCGAGAGGCTAGCGGGACAAGTCACAGATACGCAGTATTTT,CASERLAGQVTDTQYF
.,TRBV6-2/TRBV6-3,TRBJ2-2,once,TGTGCCAGCAGTTACTCGGTGTTGCCCGGGGAGCTGTTTTTT,CASSYSVLPGELFF
.,TRBV9,TRBJ2-3,.,TGTGCCAGCAGTTATACTGTAAACACAGATACGCAGTATTTT,CASSYTVNTDTQYF
.,TRBV12-3/TRBV12-4,TRBJ2-3,.,TGTGCCAGCAGGGCGGCAGAGACGTCCACAGATACGCAGTATTTT,CASRAAETSTDTQYF